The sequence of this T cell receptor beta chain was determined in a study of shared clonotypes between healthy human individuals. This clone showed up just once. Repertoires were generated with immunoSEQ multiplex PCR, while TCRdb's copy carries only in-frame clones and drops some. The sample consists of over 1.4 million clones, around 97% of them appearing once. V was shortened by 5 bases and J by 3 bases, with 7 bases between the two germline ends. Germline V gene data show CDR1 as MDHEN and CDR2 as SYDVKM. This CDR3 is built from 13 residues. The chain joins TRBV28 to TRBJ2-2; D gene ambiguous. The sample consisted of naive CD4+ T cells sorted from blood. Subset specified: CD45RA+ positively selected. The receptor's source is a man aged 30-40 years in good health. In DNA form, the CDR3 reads TGTGCCAGCAGTCCGCGTGACACCGGGGAGCTGTTTTTT. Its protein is CASSPRDTGELFF.